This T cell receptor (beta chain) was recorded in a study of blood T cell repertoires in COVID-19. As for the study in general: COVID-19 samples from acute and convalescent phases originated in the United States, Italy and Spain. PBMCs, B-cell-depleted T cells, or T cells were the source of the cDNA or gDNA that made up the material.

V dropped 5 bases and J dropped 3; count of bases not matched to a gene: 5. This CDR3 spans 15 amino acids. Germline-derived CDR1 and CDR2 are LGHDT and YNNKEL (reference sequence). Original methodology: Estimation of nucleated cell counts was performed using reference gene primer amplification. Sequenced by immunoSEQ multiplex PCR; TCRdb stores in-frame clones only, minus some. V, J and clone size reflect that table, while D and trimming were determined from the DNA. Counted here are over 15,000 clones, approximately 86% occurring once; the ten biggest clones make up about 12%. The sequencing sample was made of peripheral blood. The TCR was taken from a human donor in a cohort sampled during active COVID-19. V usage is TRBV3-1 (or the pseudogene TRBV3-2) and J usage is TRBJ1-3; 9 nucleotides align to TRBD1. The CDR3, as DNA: TGTGCCAGCAGCACCTGGGACAGGGATGGAAACACCATATATTTT. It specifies CASSTWDRDGNTIYF.